The sequence of this T cell receptor beta chain was determined in a study of T-cell memory formation after mild COVID-19. On this clonotype: Its antigen is unknown.

TCRdb analysed the 5' RACE reads with MiXCR anew, one entry per CDR3 protein. The sample lists roughly 450,000 distinct CDR3 sequences; roughly 18% were seen once. Study findings and constraints: CD4/CD8 balance characterized clones contracting day 15 to 85, and CD4+ skew characterized later expanders. CD8+ contracting clones occupied EMRA, while CD4+ ones occupied mainly CM and EM.

The sequenced material came from PBMCs or a T cell subset sorted from them (not recorded which). This clonotype was sampled from an adult woman who had mild COVID-19 (a few samples of this study predate the infection). Cell type and time point are not known.

CDR3 sequence (DNA): TGTGCCTGGAGTGTGCGGGACTGGTGGGAGACCCAGTACTTC. Translating gives CAWSVRDWWETQYF. This chain joins TRBV30 and TRBJ2-5; weak D call: TRBD2 (6 bases). The CDR3 totals 14 residues. Germline values: CDR1 GTSNPN, CDR2 SVGIG (reference sequence). With 0 bases removed from V and 5 bases from J, the gap between germline ends came to 13 bases.